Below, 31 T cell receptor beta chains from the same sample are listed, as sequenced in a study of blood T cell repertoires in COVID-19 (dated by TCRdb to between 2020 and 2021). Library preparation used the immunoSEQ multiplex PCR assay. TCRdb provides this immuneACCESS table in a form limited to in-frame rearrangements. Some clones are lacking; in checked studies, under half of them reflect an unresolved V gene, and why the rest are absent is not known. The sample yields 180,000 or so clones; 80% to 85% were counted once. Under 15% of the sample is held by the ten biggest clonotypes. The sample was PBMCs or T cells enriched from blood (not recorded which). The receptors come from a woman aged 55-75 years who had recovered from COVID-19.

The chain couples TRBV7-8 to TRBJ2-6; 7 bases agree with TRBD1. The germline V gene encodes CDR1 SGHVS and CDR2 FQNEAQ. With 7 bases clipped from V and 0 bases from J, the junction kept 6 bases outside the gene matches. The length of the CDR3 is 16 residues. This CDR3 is CASTRTGVSGANVLTF. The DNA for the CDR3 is TGTGCCAGCACCCGGACAGGCGTCTCTGGGGCCAACGTCCTGACTTTC.

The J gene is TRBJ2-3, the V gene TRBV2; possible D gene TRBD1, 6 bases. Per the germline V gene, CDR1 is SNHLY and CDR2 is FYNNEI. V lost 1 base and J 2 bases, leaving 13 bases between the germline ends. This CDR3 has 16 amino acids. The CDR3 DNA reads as TGTGCCAGCAGTGAAGGGGGCAGGGGTCCCACAGATACGCAGTATTTT. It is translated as CASSEGGRGPTDTQYF. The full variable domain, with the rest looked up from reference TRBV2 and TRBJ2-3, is EPEVTQTPSHQVTQMGQEVILRCVPISNHLYFYWYRQILGQKVEFLVSFYNNEISEKSEIFDDQFSVERPDGSNFTLKIRSTKLEDSAMYFCASSEGGRGPTDTQYFGPGTRLTVL.

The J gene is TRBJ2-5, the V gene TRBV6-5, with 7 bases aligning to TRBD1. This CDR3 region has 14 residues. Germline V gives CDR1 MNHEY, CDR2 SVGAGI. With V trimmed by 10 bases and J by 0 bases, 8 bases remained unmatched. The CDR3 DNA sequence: TGTGCCACGGCGACAGGGACGTACCAAGAGACCCAGTACTTC. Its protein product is CATATGTYQETQYF.

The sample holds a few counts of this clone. The CDR3 protein is CASSSVGPGYEQYF. The CDR3, as DNA: TGCGCCAGCAGCTCTGTCGGCCCGGGGTACGAGCAGTACTTC. The V and J genes are TRBV5-1 and TRBJ2-7; tentative D call: TRBD2 (5 bases). In germline, CDR1 is SGHRS, CDR2 YFSETQ. The CDR3 has 14 residues. V was clipped by 3 bases and J by 4 bases, with 14 bases between them.

In DNA form, the CDR3 reads TGTGCCAGCAGTCCCGGGGGGGGCCCTAACTATGGCTACACCTTC. Protein sequence: CASSPGGGPNYGYTF. The chain joins TRBV28 to TRBJ1-2; D is perhaps TRBD1 (6 bases). The V gene's germline CDR1 is MDHEN and CDR2 SYDVKM. With 5 bases removed from V and 0 bases from J, the gap between germline ends came to 13 bases. The CDR3 loop spans 15 amino acids.

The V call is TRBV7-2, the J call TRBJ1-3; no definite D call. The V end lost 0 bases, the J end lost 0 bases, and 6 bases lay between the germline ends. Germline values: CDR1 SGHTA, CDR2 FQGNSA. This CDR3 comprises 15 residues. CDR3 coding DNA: TGTGCCAGCAGCTTAGCGCCCGGCTCTGGAAACACCATATATTTT. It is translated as CASSLAPGSGNTIYF.

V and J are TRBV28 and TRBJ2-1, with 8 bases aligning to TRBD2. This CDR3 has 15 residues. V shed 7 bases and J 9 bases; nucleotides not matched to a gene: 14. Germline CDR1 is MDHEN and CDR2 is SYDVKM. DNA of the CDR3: TGTGCCAGCATTCCCGGGGGGAGCGGGAGAGGTGAGCAGTTCTTC. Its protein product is CASIPGGSGRGEQFF.

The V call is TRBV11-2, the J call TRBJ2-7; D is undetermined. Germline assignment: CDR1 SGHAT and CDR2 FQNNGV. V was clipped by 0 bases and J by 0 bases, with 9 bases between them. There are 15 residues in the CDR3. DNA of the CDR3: TGTGCCAGCAGCTTAGATCCCGCGAGCTCCTACGAGCAGTACTTC. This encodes CASSLDPASSYEQYF.

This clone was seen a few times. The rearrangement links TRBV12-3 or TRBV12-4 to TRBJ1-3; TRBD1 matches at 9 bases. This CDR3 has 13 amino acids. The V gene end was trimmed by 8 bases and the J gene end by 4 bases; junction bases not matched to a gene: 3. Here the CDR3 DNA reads TGTGCCAGCCACAGGGGGCTGGGAAACACCATATATTTT. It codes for CASHRGLGNTIYF.

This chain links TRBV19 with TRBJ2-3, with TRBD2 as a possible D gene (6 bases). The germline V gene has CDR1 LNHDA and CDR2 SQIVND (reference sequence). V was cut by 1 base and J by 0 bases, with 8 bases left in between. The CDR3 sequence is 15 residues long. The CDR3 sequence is CASSIGAGSTDTQYF. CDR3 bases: TGTGCCAGTAGTATAGGGGCGGGGAGCACAGATACGCAGTATTTT. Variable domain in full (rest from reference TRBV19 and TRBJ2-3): DGGITQSPKYLFRKEGQNVTLSCEQNLNHDAMYWYRQDPGQGLRLIYYSQIVNDFQKGDIAEGYSVSREKKESFPLTVTSAQKNPTAFYLCASSIGAGSTDTQYFGPGTRLTVL.

The CDR3 loop is CASSLLRSTGELFF. In nucleotides, the CDR3 is TGTGCCAGCAGTTTGCTCCGGAGCACCGGGGAGCTGTTTTTT. The V and J genes are TRBV28 and TRBJ2-2; D ambiguous. The V gene lost 3 bases and the J gene lost 4 bases, with 9 bases spanning the gap. CDR1 and CDR2 (germline): MDHEN, SYDVKM. The CDR3 loop spans 14 amino acids.

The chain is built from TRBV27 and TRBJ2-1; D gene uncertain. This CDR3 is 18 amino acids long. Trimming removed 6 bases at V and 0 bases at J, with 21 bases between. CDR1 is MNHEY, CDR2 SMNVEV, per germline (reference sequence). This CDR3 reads CASSPASYSLSSYNEQFF. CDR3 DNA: TGTGCCAGCAGCCCAGCATCATACAGCTTAAGCTCCTACAATGAGCAGTTCTTC.

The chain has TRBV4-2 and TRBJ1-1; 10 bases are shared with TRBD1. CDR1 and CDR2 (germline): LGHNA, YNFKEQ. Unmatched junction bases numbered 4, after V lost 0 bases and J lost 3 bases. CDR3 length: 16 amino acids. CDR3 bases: TGTGCCAGCAGCCAAGACGGGACAGGGGTGGACACTGAAGCTTTCTTT. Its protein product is CASSQDGTGVDTEAFF.

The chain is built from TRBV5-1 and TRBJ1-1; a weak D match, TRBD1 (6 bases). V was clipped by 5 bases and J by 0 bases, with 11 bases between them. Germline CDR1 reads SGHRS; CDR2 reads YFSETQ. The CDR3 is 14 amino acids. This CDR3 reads CASRSQGLNTEAFF. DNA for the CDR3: TGCGCCAGCAGATCACAGGGTTTGAACACTGAAGCTTTCTTT.

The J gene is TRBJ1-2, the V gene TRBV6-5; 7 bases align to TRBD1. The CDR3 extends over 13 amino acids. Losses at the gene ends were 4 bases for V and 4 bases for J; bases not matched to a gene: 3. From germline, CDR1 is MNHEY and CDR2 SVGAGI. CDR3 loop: CASSSTGTYGYTF. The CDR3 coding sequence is TGTGCCAGCAGTTCGACAGGGACCTATGGCTACACCTTC.

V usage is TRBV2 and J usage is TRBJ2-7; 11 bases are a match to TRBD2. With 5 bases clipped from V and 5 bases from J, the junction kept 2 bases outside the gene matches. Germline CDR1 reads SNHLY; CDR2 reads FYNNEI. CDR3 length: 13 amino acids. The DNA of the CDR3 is TGTGCCAGCAGTACTAGCGGGAGCAACGAGCAGTACTTC. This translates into CASSTSGSNEQYF.

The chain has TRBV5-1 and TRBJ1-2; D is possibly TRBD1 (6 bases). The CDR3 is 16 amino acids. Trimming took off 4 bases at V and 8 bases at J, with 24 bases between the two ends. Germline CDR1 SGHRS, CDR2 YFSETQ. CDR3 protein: CASSQGTTDRSGGYTF. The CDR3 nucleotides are TGCGCCAGCAGCCAAGGAACGACAGACAGGTCGGGAGGCTACACCTTC.

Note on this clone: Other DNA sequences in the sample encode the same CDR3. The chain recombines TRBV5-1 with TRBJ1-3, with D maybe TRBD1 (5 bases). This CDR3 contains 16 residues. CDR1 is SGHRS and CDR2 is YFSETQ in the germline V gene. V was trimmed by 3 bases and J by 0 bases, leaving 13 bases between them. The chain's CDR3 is CASSSGGTDSGNTIYF. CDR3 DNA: TGCGCCAGCAGCTCGGGGGGGACCGACTCTGGAAACACCATATATTTT.

CDR3 sequence: CASSQGQLNTEAFF. The CDR3 region has the DNA TGTGCCAGCAGCCAAGGACAGTTGAACACTGAAGCTTTCTTT. This chain joins TRBV14 and TRBJ1-1; D is perhaps TRBD1 (5 bases). Trimming shortened V by 1 base and J by 0 bases, and 6 bases separated the two germline ends. The CDR3 consists of 14 residues. Germline CDR1 reads SGHDN; CDR2 reads FVKESK.

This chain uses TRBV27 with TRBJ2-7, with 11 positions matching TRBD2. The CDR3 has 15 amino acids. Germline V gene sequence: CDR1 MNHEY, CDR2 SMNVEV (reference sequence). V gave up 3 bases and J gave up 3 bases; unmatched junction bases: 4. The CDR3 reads CASSFLTSGNYEQYF. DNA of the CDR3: TGTGCCAGCAGTTTTCTGACTAGCGGGAACTACGAGCAGTACTTC.

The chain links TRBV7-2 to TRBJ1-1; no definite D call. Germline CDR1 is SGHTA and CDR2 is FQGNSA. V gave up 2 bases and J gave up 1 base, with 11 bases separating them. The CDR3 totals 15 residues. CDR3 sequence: CASSLSRAGNTEAFF. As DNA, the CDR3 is TGTGCCAGCAGCTTATCTCGGGCGGGGAACACTGAAGCTTTCTTT.

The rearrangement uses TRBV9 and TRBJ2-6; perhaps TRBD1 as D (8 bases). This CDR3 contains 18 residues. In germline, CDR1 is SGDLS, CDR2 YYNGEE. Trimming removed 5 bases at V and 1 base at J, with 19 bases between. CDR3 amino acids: CASSVRRGTGSGANVLTF. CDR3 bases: TGTGCCAGCAGTGTGAGGCGGGGGACAGGTTCTGGGGCCAACGTCCTGACTTTC. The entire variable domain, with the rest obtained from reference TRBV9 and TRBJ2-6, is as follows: DSGVTQTPKHLITATGQRVTLRCSPRSGDLSVYWYQQSLDQGLQFLIQYYNGEERAKGNILERFSAQQFPDLHSELNLSSLELGDSALYFCASSVRRGTGSGANVLTFGAGSRLTVL.

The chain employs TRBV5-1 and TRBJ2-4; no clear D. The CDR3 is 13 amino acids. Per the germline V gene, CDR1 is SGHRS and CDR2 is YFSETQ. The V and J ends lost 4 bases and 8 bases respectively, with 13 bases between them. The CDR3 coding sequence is TGCGCCAGCAGCACAGATGACGGCTACATTCAGTACTTC. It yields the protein CASSTDDGYIQYF.

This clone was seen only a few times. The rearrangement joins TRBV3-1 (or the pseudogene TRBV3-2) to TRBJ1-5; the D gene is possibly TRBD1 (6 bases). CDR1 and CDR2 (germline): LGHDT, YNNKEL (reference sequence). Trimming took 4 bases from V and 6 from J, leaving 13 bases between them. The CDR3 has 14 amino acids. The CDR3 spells CASSPNTGSQPQHF. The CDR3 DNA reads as TGTGCCAGCAGCCCGAATACAGGGAGTCAGCCCCAGCATTTT.

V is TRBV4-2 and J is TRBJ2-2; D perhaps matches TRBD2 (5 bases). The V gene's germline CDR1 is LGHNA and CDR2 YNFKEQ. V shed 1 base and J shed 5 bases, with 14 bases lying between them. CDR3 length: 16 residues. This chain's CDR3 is CASSQAEGLGTGELFF. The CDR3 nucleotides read TGTGCCAGCAGCCAAGCTGAGGGATTAGGGACCGGGGAGCTGTTTTTT.

The CDR3 DNA reads as TGTGCCATCAGTGCGCTCGGGTACGAGCAGTACTTC. This encodes CAISALGYEQYF. The genes are TRBV10-3 and TRBJ2-7; D remains ambiguous. Germline CDR1 and CDR2: ENHRY and SYGVKD. V was clipped by 4 bases and J by 4 bases, with 8 bases between them. The CDR3 has 12 residues.

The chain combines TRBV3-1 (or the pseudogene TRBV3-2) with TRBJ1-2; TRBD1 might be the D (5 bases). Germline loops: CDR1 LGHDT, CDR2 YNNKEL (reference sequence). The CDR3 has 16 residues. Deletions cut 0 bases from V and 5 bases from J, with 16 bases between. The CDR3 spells CASSQDITGPFYGYTF. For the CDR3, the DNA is TGTGCCAGCAGCCAAGATATTACAGGCCCCTTTTATGGCTACACCTTC.

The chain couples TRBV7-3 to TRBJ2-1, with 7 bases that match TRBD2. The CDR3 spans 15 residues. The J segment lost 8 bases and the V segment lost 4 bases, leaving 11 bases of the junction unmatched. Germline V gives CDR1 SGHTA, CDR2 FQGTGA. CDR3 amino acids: CASSSTRRELDEQFF. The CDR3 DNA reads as TGTGCCAGCAGCTCCACACGGCGGGAGCTAGATGAGCAGTTCTTC.

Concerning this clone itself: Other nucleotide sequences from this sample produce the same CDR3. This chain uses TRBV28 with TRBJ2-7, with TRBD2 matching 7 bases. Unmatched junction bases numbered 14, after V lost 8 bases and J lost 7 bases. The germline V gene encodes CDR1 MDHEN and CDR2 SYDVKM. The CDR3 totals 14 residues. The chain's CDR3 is CASFSQRDHHEQYF. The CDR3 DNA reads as TGTGCCAGCTTCAGCCAGCGGGATCACCATGAGCAGTACTTC. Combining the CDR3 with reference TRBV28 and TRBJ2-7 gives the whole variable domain DVKVTQSSRYLVKRTGEKVFLECVQDMDHENMFWYRQDPGLGLRLIYFSYDVKMKEKGDIPEGYSVSREKKERFSLILESASTNQTSMYLCASFSQRDHHEQYFGPGTRLTVT.

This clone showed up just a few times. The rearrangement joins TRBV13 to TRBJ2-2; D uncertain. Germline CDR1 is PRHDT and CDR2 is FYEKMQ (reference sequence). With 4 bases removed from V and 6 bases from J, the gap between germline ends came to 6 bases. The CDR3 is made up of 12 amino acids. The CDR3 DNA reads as TGTGCCAGCAGCTCGCGTGCCGGGGAGCTGTTTTTT. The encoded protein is CASSSRAGELFF.

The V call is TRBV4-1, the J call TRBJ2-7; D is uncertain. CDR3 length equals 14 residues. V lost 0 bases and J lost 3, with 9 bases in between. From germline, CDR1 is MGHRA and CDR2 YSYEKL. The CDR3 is CASSQDNSYYEQYF. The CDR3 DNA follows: TGCGCCAGCAGCCAAGATAACAGCTACTACGAGCAGTACTTC.